This T cell receptor beta chain was sequenced for a study of cytomegalovirus exposure and HLA in healthy donors. A multiplex PCR was run with 60 Vbeta primers and 13 Jbeta primers. TCRdb's copy holds only in-frame clones and misses some; the assay was immunoSEQ multiplex PCR. The sample lists around 130,000 clones, about 80% occurring once. Germline V gene sequence: CDR1 SGHNT, CDR2 YYREEE (reference sequence). CDR3 length equals 13 residues. The V end was cut by 4 bases, the J end by 4 bases, with 9 bases between. Regarding donors, all were healthy bone marrow donors. The chain couples TRBV5-4 to TRBJ1-5; possibly TRBD1 for D (5 bases). Sequences were obtained from PBMCs. The TCR comes from a woman younger than 35 in good health and CMV-seronegative. The CDR3 DNA reads TGTGCCAGCAGCCTGGACACGAATCAGCCCCAGCATTTT. It encodes CASSLDTNQPQHF.